Here is one T cell receptor (beta chain) with its context. The data originate from a study of blood T cell repertoires in COVID-19. From germline, CDR1 is MNHNS and CDR2 SASEGT. The CDR3 is made up of 15 amino acids. The V and J ends lost 3 bases and 5 bases respectively, with 15 bases between them. TCRdb keeps only in-frame clones here, not all; method: immunoSEQ multiplex PCR. Of under 250,000 clones in the sample, around nine tenths were seen once. The TCR was taken from a man aged 35 to 55 with acute or convalescent COVID-19. V usage is TRBV6-1 and J usage is TRBJ2-3; unclear D gene. The material sequenced was peripheral blood. CDR3 in amino acids: CASSDRYQFGDTQYF. The CDR3 nucleotides are TGTGCCAGCAGTGACAGGTATCAATTCGGAGATACGCAGTATTTT.